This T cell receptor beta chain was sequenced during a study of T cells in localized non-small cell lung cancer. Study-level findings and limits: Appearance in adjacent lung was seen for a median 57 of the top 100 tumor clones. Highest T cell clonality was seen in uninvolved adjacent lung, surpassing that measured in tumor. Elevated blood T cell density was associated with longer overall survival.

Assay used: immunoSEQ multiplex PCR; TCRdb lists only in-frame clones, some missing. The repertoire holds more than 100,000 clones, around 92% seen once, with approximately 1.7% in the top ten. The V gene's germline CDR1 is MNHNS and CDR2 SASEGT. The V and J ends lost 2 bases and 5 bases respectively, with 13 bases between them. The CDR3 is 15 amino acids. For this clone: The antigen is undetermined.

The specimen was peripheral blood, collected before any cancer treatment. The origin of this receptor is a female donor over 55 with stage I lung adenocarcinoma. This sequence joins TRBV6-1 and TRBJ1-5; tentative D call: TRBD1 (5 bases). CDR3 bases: TGTGCCAGCAGTGAATCGCAGGGATCCCATCAGCCCCAGCATTTT. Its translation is CASSESQGSHQPQHF.